This paragraph reports one TCR beta chain. This entry comes from a study of blood T cell repertoires in COVID-19. Assay: immunoSEQ multiplex PCR; the TCRdb copy retains only in-frame clones and omits some. The sample contains about 24,000 clones, 86% of which appear only once. Trimming at V came to 3 bases and at J to 5 bases, leaving 3 bases not matched to a gene. Germline V gene data show CDR1 as SGHAT and CDR2 as FQNNGV. This CDR3 has 14 amino acids. The specimen was peripheral blood. The sequence derives from a woman older than 75 with active or convalescent COVID-19. The chain links TRBV11-2 to TRBJ2-1, with TRBD2 matching 8 bases. The CDR3 spells CASSFLAGNNEQFF. In nucleotides, the CDR3 is TGTGCCAGCAGCTTCCTAGCGGGCAACAATGAGCAGTTCTTC.